A single sample is the source of the 24 T cell receptor beta chains below, sequenced in a study of blood T cell repertoires in COVID-19 (dated by TCRdb to the early 2020s). To prepare the library, the immunoSEQ multiplex PCR assay was applied. Held by TCRdb, this immuneACCESS table contains in-frame sequences only and omits some clones. Under half of the omission traces to an unresolved V gene where checked; the cause of the rest is unknown. Here the sample has some 300,000 clones; roughly 88% occur a single time. The top ten constitute around 1% of the sample. Source material: PBMCs or T cells enriched from blood (not recorded which). The receptors come from a woman aged 25-40 years who had recovered from COVID-19.

The rearrangement uses TRBV9 and TRBJ2-1, with 9 bases that match TRBD1. The germline CDR1 and CDR2 sequences are SGDLS and YYNGEE. The J segment lost 8 bases and the V segment lost 8 bases, leaving 20 bases of the junction unmatched. The CDR3 loop spans 17 amino acids. The CDR3 protein is CARSRAMDRGWMDEQFF. In nucleotides, the CDR3 is TGTGCCAGATCCCGGGCTATGGACAGGGGTTGGATGGATGAGCAGTTCTTC.

The chain recombines TRBV7-6 with TRBJ1-1, with a weak D call TRBD1 (6 bases). The V and J ends lost 2 bases and 0 bases respectively, with 22 bases between them. The germline CDR1 and CDR2 sequences are SGHVS and FNYEAQ. CDR3 length: 19 amino acids. The DNA of the CDR3 is TGTGCCAGCAGCTTATCCGCCGCGGCAGGGGCCATCATGAACACTGAAGCTTTCTTT. This sequence encodes CASSLSAAAGAIMNTEAFF.

V is TRBV4-3 and J is TRBJ1-6, with a weak D call TRBD1 (5 bases). Trimming pared 4 bases from V and 2 bases from J, leaving 12 bases between. This CDR3 comprises 16 residues. Looked up from germline, CDR1 is LGHNA and CDR2 is YSLEER. CDR3 sequence: CASSRGRGAYNSPLHF. As DNA, the CDR3 is TGCGCCAGCAGCCGCGGCCGGGGGGCCTATAATTCACCCCTCCACTTT.

The rearrangement joins TRBV28 to TRBJ2-3, with TRBD2 as a possible D gene (5 bases). Trimming pared 5 bases from V and 0 bases from J, leaving 12 bases between. Germline values: CDR1 MDHEN, CDR2 SYDVKM. This CDR3 comprises 15 residues. The CDR3 coding sequence is TGTGCCAGCAGTCGCGAGGAGGACAGCACAGATACGCAGTATTTT. As protein: CASSREEDSTDTQYF.

This clone has more than one count but fewer than ten. The rearrangement uses TRBV15 and TRBJ1-5; possibly TRBD1 for D (6 bases). V was cut by 2 bases and J by 1 base, with 12 bases left in between. The germline V gene encodes CDR1 LNHNV and CDR2 YYDKDF (reference sequence). The CDR3 is 16 amino acids. CDR3 sequence: CATSRTAGASNQPQHF. The CDR3, as DNA: TGTGCCACCAGCAGAACCGCGGGGGCCAGCAATCAGCCCCAGCATTTT.

The chain links TRBV11-3 to TRBJ1-6, with D uncertain. Germline V gives CDR1 SGHNT, CDR2 YENEEA. Trimming left V 6 bases short and J 10 bases short, with 10 bases between. CDR3 length: 12 residues. CDR3 nucleotides: TGTGCCAGCAGAAAGGAGCAGTCACCCCTCCACTTT. Its protein is CASRKEQSPLHF.

The chain combines TRBV19 with TRBJ1-5; D is uncertain. Germline loops: CDR1 LNHDA, CDR2 SQIVND (reference sequence). Trimming cost V 3 bases and J 7 bases, with 7 bases left between them. The CDR3 consists of 12 residues. CDR3 sequence: CASSMLGQPQHF. CDR3 DNA: TGTGCCAGTAGTATGTTGGGCCAGCCCCAGCATTTT.

The chain carries TRBV19 and TRBJ1-2, with 7 positions matching TRBD1. The germline gives CDR1 LNHDA, CDR2 SQIVND (reference sequence). The CDR3 is 14 residues long. Unmatched junction bases numbered 13, after V lost 7 bases and J lost 8 bases. CDR3 region: CASTTTGVRGGYTF. The DNA of the CDR3 is TGTGCCAGTACTACCACAGGGGTCCGGGGAGGCTACACCTTC.

The rearrangement joins TRBV27 to TRBJ2-7; 7 positions agree with TRBD1. Germline V gene data show CDR1 as MNHEY and CDR2 as SMNVEV (reference sequence). This CDR3 is 13 amino acids long. Trimming cost V 5 bases and J 12 bases; bases outside gene matches: 13. The CDR3 DNA sequence: TGTGCCAGCAGTCTCTTGCCGACAGGGTGGGTGTACTTC. This sequence encodes CASSLLPTGWVYF.

As DNA, the CDR3 is TGCGCCAGCAGCCAAGTGCTGACAGAGCAGGGGTACTACGAGCAGTACTTC. This encodes CASSQVLTEQGYYEQYF. The chain carries TRBV4-1 and TRBJ2-7; maybe TRBD1 (6 bases). V dropped 1 base and J dropped 3 bases, with 19 bases sitting between them. This CDR3 is built from 17 residues. Germline V gives CDR1 MGHRA, CDR2 YSYEKL.

The J gene is TRBJ2-7, the V gene TRBV6-1; 11 nucleotides match TRBD2. Trimming removed 3 bases from V and 4 bases from J; junction bases left unmatched: 5. This CDR3 is built from 15 residues. Looked up from germline, CDR1 is MNHNS and CDR2 is SASEGT. The CDR3 DNA reads TGTGCCAGCAGTGAGACTAGCGGGGACCTTTACGAGCAGTACTTC. This sequence encodes CASSETSGDLYEQYF.

In its sample, this clone was seen a few times. The gene calls are TRBV5-1 and TRBJ2-7; TRBD1 is a possible D gene (5 bases). Germline CDR1 SGHRS, CDR2 YFSETQ. The V and J ends lost 4 bases and 3 bases respectively, with 11 bases between them. This CDR3 comprises 13 residues. The CDR3 protein is CASSHSGIYEQYF. The CDR3, as DNA: TGCGCCAGCAGCCATTCAGGGATCTACGAGCAGTACTTC. The full variable domain, its missing parts supplied by reference TRBV5-1 and TRBJ2-7, is KAGVTQTPRYLIKTRGQQVTLSCSPISGHRSVSWYQQTPGQGLQFLFEYFSETQRNKGNFPGRFSGRQFSNSRSEMNVSTLELGDSALYLCASSHSGIYEQYFGPGTRLTVT.

The rearrangement links TRBV4-2 to TRBJ2-5; 11 bases fit TRBD2. Germline V gives CDR1 LGHNA, CDR2 YNFKEQ. The CDR3 has 18 amino acids. Trimming cost V 4 bases and J 0 bases; bases outside gene matches: 10. This CDR3 reads CASSRTSGTSGYQETQYF. The CDR3 coding sequence is TGTGCCAGCAGCCGGACTTCCGGGACTAGCGGTTACCAAGAGACCCAGTACTTC.

The chain employs TRBV6-5 and TRBJ1-1; perhaps TRBD1 as D (5 bases). Per germline, CDR1 MNHEY and CDR2 SVGAGI. CDR3 size: 13 residues. The ends were cut back, 7 bases at V and 3 bases at J, with 12 bases in the middle. The CDR3 here is CASTGGWDTEAFF. The CDR3 DNA follows: TGTGCCAGCACGGGGGGGTGGGACACTGAAGCTTTCTTT.

The gene calls are TRBV2 and TRBJ1-4; 11 bases agree with TRBD1. The ends lost 7 bases at V and 4 bases at J; junction bases unmatched: 8. Germline V lookup: CDR1 SNHLY, CDR2 FYNNEI. The CDR3 has 16 amino acids. CDR3 sequence: CASIGDRGGYNEKLFF. CDR3 DNA sequence: TGTGCCAGCATAGGGGACAGGGGGGGATATAATGAAAAACTGTTTTTT.

The V and J genes are TRBV27 and TRBJ2-2; 13 bases match TRBD2. The trim removed 6 bases at V and 4 bases at J, leaving 11 bases unmatched. Germline CDR1 is MNHEY and CDR2 is SMNVEV (reference sequence). The CDR3 has 18 amino acids. The CDR3 nucleotides read TGTGCCAGCAGGCACCACGGACTAGCGGGAGCGAGCACCGGGGAGCTGTTTTTT. This sequence encodes CASRHHGLAGASTGELFF.

The chain recombines TRBV27 with TRBJ2-5; D unclear. Germline V gives CDR1 MNHEY, CDR2 SMNVEV (reference sequence). Trimming removed 9 bases from V and 2 bases from J, with 13 bases in between. The CDR3 consists of 13 residues. The CDR3 sequence is CASARVLQETQYF. CDR3 nucleotide sequence: TGTGCCAGTGCACGGGTTCTACAAGAGACCCAGTACTTC.

This clone was found once. V and J are TRBV6-5 and TRBJ2-5, with 8 positions matching TRBD2. V was clipped by 2 bases and J by 1 base; unmatched bases: 3. Germline loops: CDR1 MNHEY, CDR2 SVGAGI. The CDR3 loop spans 15 amino acids. CDR3 bases: TGTGCCAGCAGTTACACCAGCGGGAGCCAAGAGACCCAGTACTTC. It is translated as CASSYTSGSQETQYF.

The chain has TRBV6-5 and TRBJ1-2; tentatively, D is TRBD1 (6 bases). Trimming left V 5 bases short and J 8 bases short, with 9 bases between. The CDR3 runs to 11 residues. Germline V gene sequence: CDR1 MNHEY, CDR2 SVGAGI. CDR3 sequence (DNA): TGTGCCAGCAGTAGGGGGTTGGGCTACACCTTC. Protein sequence: CASSRGLGYTF.

This rearrangement joins TRBV27 to TRBJ1-6; TRBD1 aligns across 7 bases. CDR3 length equals 16 residues. The germline gives CDR1 MNHEY, CDR2 SMNVEV (reference sequence). J was trimmed by 8 bases and V by 6 bases; bases with no gene match: 13. DNA for the CDR3: TGTGCCAGCAGGTACACCCGACAGGGAAGCGATTCACCCCTCCACTTT. The encoded protein is CASRYTRQGSDSPLHF.

V usage is TRBV29-1 and J usage is TRBJ2-7; D is perhaps TRBD2 (7 bases). Germline V gene sequence: CDR1 SQVTM, CDR2 ANQGSEA. V was trimmed by 8 bases and J by 3 bases, leaving 20 bases between them. The CDR3 contains 14 residues. The CDR3 bases are TGCAGCATTGGCGGGGGCGCGGGTAGCTACGAGCAGTACTTC. It codes for CSIGGGAGSYEQYF.

DNA for the CDR3: TGTGCCAGCAGTTACTCGTCACGGGGATACAGGGAAGAAACCTACGAGCAGTACTTC. Translating gives CASSYSSRGYREETYEQYF. The chain uses TRBV6-2 or TRBV6-3 and TRBJ2-7; D may be TRBD1 (6 bases). Germline lookup yields CDR1 MNHEY and CDR2 SVGEGT. This CDR3 comprises 19 residues. V lost 0 bases, J lost 2 bases, and 23 bases lay in between.

The chain carries TRBV27 and TRBJ2-5, with D tentatively TRBD1 (6 bases). Germline V gene lookup returns CDR1 MNHEY and CDR2 SMNVEV (reference sequence). This CDR3 contains 15 residues. Trimming removed 2 bases at V and 4 bases at J, with 14 bases between. CDR3 bases: TGTGCCAGCAGTTTACGGGTCAGGGGCCGAGAGACCCAGTACTTC. As protein: CASSLRVRGRETQYF.

The chain couples TRBV30 to TRBJ2-2; unclear D gene. CDR3 length: 16 residues. CDR1 is GTSNPN and CDR2 is SVGIG in the germline V gene (reference sequence). V lost 0 bases, J lost 0 bases, and 11 bases lay in between. DNA for the CDR3: TGTGCCTGGAGTGTAAGGCTAGTTACGAACACCGGGGAGCTGTTTTTT. Residues: CAWSVRLVTNTGELFF. The full variable domain, its missing parts supplied by reference TRBV30 and TRBJ2-2, is SQTIHQWPATLVQPVGSPLSLECTVEGTSNPNLYWYRQAAGRGLQLLFYSVGIGQISSEVPQNLSASRPQDRQFILSSKKLLLSDSGFYLCAWSVRLVTNTGELFFGEGSRLTVL.